Shown below are 17 T cell receptor beta chains from a single sample sequenced in a study of response to subunit inactivated influenza vaccine. Via MiXCR, TCRdb re-called the RT-PCR reads, giving one row per CDR3 protein. The table includes 300,000 to 350,000 distinct CDR3 sequences, around 22% detected once. This material consisted of PBMCs from blood, taken about 19 months after vaccination. Every receptor here comes from a man between 50 and 69 years old who received an inactivated influenza vaccine.

The V call is TRBV27, the J call TRBJ1-6, with D possibly matching TRBD1 (5 bases). The length of the CDR3 is 14 residues. The V gene lost 3 bases and the J gene lost 8 bases, with 11 bases spanning the gap. Per germline, CDR1 MNHEY and CDR2 SMNVEV (reference sequence). CDR3 sequence (DNA): TGTGCCAGCAGTTTCGGGGGTACGGATTCACCCCTCCACTTT. It encodes CASSFGGTDSPLHF.

This clonotype has a handful of counts. The genes are TRBV29-1 and TRBJ2-5; no definite D call. Germline CDR1 and CDR2: SQVTM and ANQGSEA. This CDR3 has 13 amino acids. The germline V and J ends were trimmed by 6 bases and 8 bases, with 19 bases remaining between them. The DNA of the CDR3 is TGCAGCGTCTATCTTCAAGACGGACCCACCCAGTACTTC. Amino acids: CSVYLQDGPTQYF. Using reference TRBV29-1 and TRBJ2-5 for the parts outside the CDR3, the full variable domain is SAVISQKPSRDICQRGTSLTIQCQVDSQVTMMFWYRQQPGQSLTLIATANQGSEATYESGFVIDKFPISRPNLTFSTLTVSNMSPEDSSIYLCSVYLQDGPTQYFGPGTRLLVL.

This clonotype has at least ten counts. V usage is TRBV6-1 and J usage is TRBJ1-4; 8 bases are a match to TRBD1. Germline-derived CDR1 and CDR2 are MNHNS and SASEGT. The CDR3 is 15 amino acids. V trimming: 6 bases; J trimming: 8 bases; junction bases outside the gene matches: 11. CDR3: CASRPSGGAGEKLFF. The CDR3 DNA sequence: TGTGCCAGCAGGCCGTCAGGGGGCGCCGGGGAAAAACTGTTTTTT.

The V gene is TRBV19, the J gene TRBJ2-7; 8 bases line up with TRBD1. The CDR3 has 14 amino acids. After removal of 3 bases from V and 6 bases from J, the junction contained 7 bases not matched to a gene. Looked up from germline, CDR1 is LNHDA and CDR2 is SQIVND (reference sequence). CDR3 coding DNA: TGTGCCAGTAGTATGGATAACAGGGGGTCCGAGCAGTACTTC. Translating it yields CASSMDNRGSEQYF.

This clonotype was recorded at least ten times. The J gene is TRBJ1-1, the V gene TRBV4-3; 8 bases map to TRBD1. The germline V gene has CDR1 LGHNA and CDR2 YSLEER. J gave up 2 bases and V 0 bases, and 11 bases lay outside the gene matches. The length of the CDR3 is 18 residues. The CDR3, as DNA: TGCGCCAGCAGCCAAGAGGCTGGGGGACAGGCCTCAAACACTGAAGCTTTCTTT. Translating it yields CASSQEAGGQASNTEAFF.

This clonotype showed up just a few times. The chain's CDR3 is CASSSPGLSGNTIYF. DNA of the CDR3: TGTGCCAGCAGTTCCCCGGGACTTAGTGGAAACACCATATATTTT. The rearrangement uses TRBV28 and TRBJ1-3; TRBD1 might be the D (5 bases). The CDR3 length is 15 residues. Trimming shortened V by 4 bases and J by 3 bases, and 13 bases separated the two germline ends. Germline V lookup: CDR1 MDHEN, CDR2 SYDVKM.

This clonotype was counted a single time. The rearrangement links TRBV28 to TRBJ2-1; TRBD1 is a possible D gene (5 bases). The V gene lost 6 bases and the J gene lost 0 bases, with 12 bases spanning the gap. Germline V gene data show CDR1 as MDHEN and CDR2 as SYDVKM. This CDR3 region has 15 residues. Here the CDR3 reads CASSPLRASYNEQFF. The CDR3 DNA is TGTGCCAGCAGCCCGCTCAGGGCCTCCTACAATGAGCAGTTCTTC.

The table lists this clonotype with a few counts. The chain combines TRBV4-3 with TRBJ2-3; no clear D gene. Germline CDR1 reads LGHNA; CDR2 reads YSLEER. V lost 3 bases to trimming and J lost 4 bases, with 11 bases between them. The CDR3 sequence is 14 residues long. The chain's CDR3 is CASSHATIADTQYF. The CDR3 DNA reads TGCGCCAGCAGCCATGCAACTATCGCAGATACGCAGTATTTT.

V is TRBV14 and J is TRBJ2-5; 10 bases match TRBD2. With 2 bases clipped from V and 8 bases from J, the junction kept 11 bases outside the gene matches. CDR3 length equals 16 residues. Looked up from germline, CDR1 is SGHDN and CDR2 is FVKESK. The CDR3, as DNA: TGTGCCAGCAGCCAACTAGGGACTAGCGTTATGGGAACCCAGTACTTC. It encodes CASSQLGTSVMGTQYF.

This chain joins TRBV7-2 and TRBJ2-1; 9 bases map to TRBD1. Germline trimming cut 4 bases from V and 7 bases from J; bases unmatched to any gene: 11. In germline, CDR1 is SGHTA, CDR2 FQGNSA. This CDR3 spans 16 amino acids. The CDR3 DNA reads TGTGCCAGCAGCTCGGCGGGACAGGGAGTTGGAAATGAGCAGTTCTTC. It is translated as CASSSAGQGVGNEQFF.

This clonotype was detected once. This chain links TRBV29-1 with TRBJ2-3; no firm D call. Germline CDR1 and CDR2: SQVTM and ANQGSEA. The CDR3 covers 11 residues. Trimming pared 4 bases from V and 5 bases from J, leaving 7 bases between. The CDR3 DNA sequence: TGCAGCGTTGTCCTCGTAGATACGCAGTATTTT. Protein: CSVVLVDTQYF.

This clonotype occurred many times. The rearrangement joins TRBV5-5 to TRBJ2-5; maybe TRBD2 (6 bases). CDR1 is SGHKS, CDR2 YYEKEE, per germline (reference sequence). Trimming shortened V by 1 base and J by 2 bases, and 12 bases separated the two germline ends. This CDR3 has 15 residues. CDR3 in amino acids: CASSLPGAGQETQYF. In DNA, the CDR3 is TGTGCCAGCAGCTTGCCGGGAGCCGGGCAAGAGACCCAGTACTTC.

The CDR3 DNA is TGTGCCAGCAGTTTCGACGGATCCGGACCCCTCCACTTT. Translating gives CASSFDGSGPLHF. V is TRBV7-9 and J is TRBJ1-6, with D unresolved. The CDR3 is 13 amino acids. Deletions cut 6 bases from V and 12 bases from J, with 15 bases between. Germline V CDR1 and CDR2: SEHNR, FQNEAQ (reference sequence).

V gene TRBV7-9 combines with J gene TRBJ2-1, with a possible D match to TRBD2 (5 bases). CDR3 length equals 14 residues. Germline-derived CDR1 and CDR2 are SEHNR and FQNEAQ (reference sequence). V lost 1 base, J lost 7 bases, and 11 bases lay in between. Written as DNA, the CDR3 is TGTGCCAGCAGCTTAGAAGGGAGTTGGAATGAGCAGTTCTTC. It is translated as CASSLEGSWNEQFF.

For the CDR3, the DNA is TGTGCCACCACGACAGCCTACGAGCAGTACTTC. It is translated as CATTTAYEQYF. The chain combines TRBV28 with TRBJ2-7; D might be TRBD1 (5 bases). CDR1 and CDR2 from the germline V gene are MDHEN and SYDVKM. The germline V and J ends were trimmed by 10 bases and 2 bases, with 9 bases remaining between them. This CDR3 comprises 11 residues.

The chain employs TRBV28 and TRBJ2-7, with a weak D call TRBD1 (6 bases). CDR1 MDHEN and CDR2 SYDVKM come from the germline V gene. With 6 bases removed from V and 0 bases from J, the gap between germline ends came to 15 bases. The CDR3 is 15 amino acids. CDR3 loop: CASSLNRDISYEQYF. Here the CDR3 DNA reads TGTGCCAGCAGCCTAAACCGGGACATCTCCTACGAGCAGTACTTC.

This clonotype was counted between two and nine times. The V call is TRBV18, the J call TRBJ2-4; weak D call: TRBD1 (6 bases). The germline V and J ends were trimmed by 3 bases and 0 bases, with 12 bases remaining between them. The CDR3 loop spans 16 amino acids. Germline lookup yields CDR1 KGHSH and CDR2 LQKENI. The DNA of the CDR3 is TGTGCCAGCTCACCCGGACAGAATATAGCCAAAAACATTCAGTACTTC. Translating it yields CASSPGQNIAKNIQYF.